The clone carrying this TCR beta chain was counted once. The antigen is undetermined. Germline CDR1 is LNHDA and CDR2 is SQIVND (reference sequence). The CDR3 has 17 residues. Trimming took 5 bases from V and 4 from J, leaving 23 bases between them. The data were obtained in a study of T cell responses to AZD1222 COVID-19 vaccine. Findings of the study overall: Spike-specific TCR breadth rose after two AZD1222 doses, and depth rose as well. The repertoires were collected only after the peak T cell response. Reports indicate that nearly half of spike-specific TCRs are directed at unmutated variant regions. A mostly white British donor set with more females was recruited, and clonal diversity was possibly underestimated.

Assay used: immunoSEQ multiplex PCR; TCRdb lists only in-frame clones, some missing. The sample contains more than 150,000 clones, roughly nine tenths of which appear only once. This chain links TRBV19 with TRBJ1-1; D is perhaps TRBD1 (6 bases). The receptor was derived from an adult in good health. Source: peripheral blood, taken on day 0 of AZD1222 vaccination. CDR3 nucleotides: TGTGCCAGTAGTCCTCACGTTTCTCTGACAGGAGGCACTGAAGCTTTCTTT. Its translation: CASSPHVSLTGGTEAFF.